Included here is one T cell receptor beta chain sequence, with context. Its antigen is still unknown. Individuals having autoimmune disease history or systemic immunosuppression were not enrolled. This sample is drawn from a study of OX40 agonist ivuxolimab in advanced cancers. The study, taken as a whole, reports: On average, CD8+ T cells had more expanded clones than CD4+. CD4+ and CD8+ T cells in blood underwent clonal expansion by week 6 at 0.1 to 3.0 mg/kg.

Germline V gene sequence: CDR1 SGHKS, CDR2 YYEKEE (reference sequence). The CDR3 consists of 15 residues. The V segment lost 4 bases and the J segment 8 bases; nucleotides outside the gene matches: 13. Only in-frame clones appear in the TCRdb table, and some are missing; sequencing was by immunoSEQ multiplex PCR. The repertoire holds about 65,000 clones, with around 86% as singletons. The receptor comes from an adult with an advanced solid tumor such as melanoma, head and neck, liver or kidney cancer. The chain carries TRBV5-5 and TRBJ1-2; TRBD1 agrees at 8 bases. Sequenced here: CD4+ or CD8+ T cells sorted from blood, sampled in a trial of the OX40 agonist ivuxolimab. The CDR3, as DNA: TGTGCCAGCAGCCCAGCAGGGGGCGCCTCCCGCGGCTACACCTTC. It codes for CASSPAGGASRGYTF.